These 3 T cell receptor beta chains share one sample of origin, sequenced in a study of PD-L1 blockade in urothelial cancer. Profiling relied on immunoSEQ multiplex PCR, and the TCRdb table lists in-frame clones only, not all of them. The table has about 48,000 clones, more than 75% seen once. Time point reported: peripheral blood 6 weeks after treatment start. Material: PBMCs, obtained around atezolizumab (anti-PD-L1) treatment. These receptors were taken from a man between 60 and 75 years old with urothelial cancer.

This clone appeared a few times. This CDR3 is CASSYVTNTEAFF. The CDR3 coding sequence is TGTGCCAGCAGTTACGTGACAAACACTGAAGCTTTCTTT. This rearrangement joins TRBV6-6 to TRBJ1-1; D remains ambiguous. The germline gives CDR1 MNHNY, CDR2 SVGAGI (reference sequence). There are 13 residues in the CDR3. Trimming took 2 bases from V and 2 from J, leaving 6 bases between them.

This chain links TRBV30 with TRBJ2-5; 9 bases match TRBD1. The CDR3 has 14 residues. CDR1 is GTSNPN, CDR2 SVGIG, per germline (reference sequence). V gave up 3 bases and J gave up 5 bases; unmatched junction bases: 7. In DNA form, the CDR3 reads TGTGCCTGGAGGATGGGACAGGGAATTGAGACCCAGTACTTC. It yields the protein CAWRMGQGIETQYF.

The CDR3 DNA follows: TGCGCCAGCAGCTTGACCGGGGGAAGCCAAGAGACCCAGTACTTC. It translates to CASSLTGGSQETQYF. V and J are TRBV5-1 and TRBJ2-5, with D tentatively TRBD2 (6 bases). The V end was cut by 1 base, the J end by 1 base, with 11 bases between. The CDR3 extends over 15 amino acids. Looked up from germline, CDR1 is SGHRS and CDR2 is YFSETQ.